Shown below are 29 T cell receptor beta chains from a single sample sequenced in a study of blood T cell repertoires in COVID-19. Clones were read by immunoSEQ multiplex PCR, and TCRdb kept only the in-frame ones, dropping some. The table records around 250,000 clones, around nine tenths of them present only once. The sample was peripheral blood. These receptors originate from a woman in her 70s with active or convalescent COVID-19.

The V and J genes are TRBV12-3 or TRBV12-4 and TRBJ2-7, with D tentatively TRBD1 (6 bases). Trimming shortened V by 6 bases and J by 7 bases, and 16 bases separated the two germline ends. The CDR3 runs to 13 residues. Here the CDR3 reads CASRPQVTGEQYF. In DNA, the CDR3 is TGTGCCAGCAGACCACAGGTAACAGGGGAGCAGTACTTC.

This clone was observed once. The chain has TRBV27 and TRBJ1-3, with D possibly matching TRBD1 (5 bases). CDR3 length equals 12 residues. The V gene lost 10 bases and the J gene lost 4 bases, with 11 bases spanning the gap. CDR1 and CDR2 from the germline V gene are MNHEY and SMNVEV (reference sequence). The CDR3 bases are TGTGCCATCCCGTCAGGGGGAAACACCATATATTTT. Translating it yields CAIPSGGNTIYF.

The chain links TRBV29-1 to TRBJ1-1; D call uncertain. Between the trimmed V and J ends, which lost 5 bases and 3 bases, there was a span of 13 bases. The germline CDR1 and CDR2 sequences are SQVTM and ANQGSEA. The CDR3 has 13 amino acids. CDR3 coding DNA: TGCAGCGTTAACGGTCGCGCCCACACTGAAGCTTTCTTT. Its translation: CSVNGRAHTEAFF.

The J gene is TRBJ1-2, the V gene TRBV7-9; D not resolved. V lost 1 base and J 7 bases, leaving 10 bases between the germline ends. Germline V gives CDR1 SEHNR, CDR2 FQNEAQ (reference sequence). The CDR3 totals 13 residues. The CDR3 DNA follows: TGTGCCAGCAGCTTAGGAATAACTGGTGGCTACACCTTC. It translates to CASSLGITGGYTF.

The table lists this clone with a few counts. The chain combines TRBV5-4 with TRBJ2-7, with 9 bases aligning to TRBD1. Losses at the gene ends were 1 base for V and 0 bases for J; bases not matched to a gene: 5. Germline values: CDR1 SGHNT, CDR2 YYREEE (reference sequence). This CDR3 has 16 residues. In nucleotides, the CDR3 is TGTGCCAGCAGCTTGAGAAGACAGGGGGACTCCTACGAGCAGTACTTC. Translating it yields CASSLRRQGDSYEQYF.

The gene calls are TRBV5-1 and TRBJ1-4; 7 positions agree with TRBD1. Losses at the gene ends were 2 bases for V and 6 bases for J; bases not matched to a gene: 4. This CDR3 has 14 amino acids. Germline CDR1 and CDR2: SGHRS and YFSETQ. The CDR3 loop reads CASSLNRGDEKLFF. The CDR3 nucleotides are TGCGCCAGCAGCTTAAACAGGGGTGATGAAAAACTGTTTTTT.

V is TRBV2 and J is TRBJ1-2, with D hard to call. This CDR3 has 15 amino acids. CDR1 is SNHLY, CDR2 FYNNEI, per germline. V lost 6 bases and J 1 base, leaving 15 bases between the germline ends. CDR3 in amino acids: CASSRSQVLNYGYTF. The DNA for the CDR3 is TGTGCCAGCAGCCGAAGTCAGGTACTTAACTATGGCTACACCTTC.

The rearrangement joins TRBV5-6 to TRBJ2-7, with unresolved D. Germline CDR1 and CDR2: SGHDT and YYEEEE. The CDR3 loop spans 11 amino acids. V shed 0 bases and J shed 6 bases, with 4 bases lying between them. The CDR3 sequence: CASSLVSEQYF. CDR3 in DNA: TGTGCCAGCAGCTTGGTCTCCGAGCAGTACTTC. Combining the CDR3 with reference TRBV5-6 and TRBJ2-7 gives the whole variable domain DAGVTQSPTHLIKTRGQQVTLRCSPKSGHDTVSWYQQALGQGPQFIFQYYEEEERQRGNFPDRFSGHQFPNYSSELNVNALLLGDSALYLCASSLVSEQYFGPGTRLTVT.

The chain is built from TRBV10-2 and TRBJ1-1; possibly TRBD1 for D (6 bases). The CDR3 is 15 amino acids. CDR1 is WSHSY and CDR2 is SAAADI in the germline V gene. Trimming took 7 bases from V and 2 from J, leaving 17 bases between them. CDR3 amino acids: CASIQDSMPNTEAFF. For the CDR3, the DNA is TGCGCCAGCATTCAGGACAGTATGCCTAACACTGAAGCTTTCTTT.

The chain uses TRBV19 and TRBJ1-1, with D perhaps TRBD1 (5 bases). Per the germline V gene, CDR1 is LNHDA and CDR2 is SQIVND (reference sequence). The CDR3 spans 15 residues. V shed 7 bases and J shed 0 bases, with 15 bases lying between them. This CDR3 is CASIPQKGMNTEAFF. The CDR3 DNA reads TGTGCCAGTATACCCCAAAAGGGGATGAACACTGAAGCTTTCTTT.

CDR3 in DNA: TGTGCCAGCAGCACAGCGGGGGCCCCTCGGACAGATACGCAGTATTTT. Translating gives CASSTAGAPRTDTQYF. The genes are TRBV11-2 and TRBJ2-3; 8 nucleotides match TRBD2. V was clipped by 5 bases and J by 3 bases; unmatched bases: 10. The CDR3 runs 16 residues. CDR1 and CDR2 (germline): SGHAT, FQNNGV.

The chain links TRBV12-5 to TRBJ1-1; no definite D call. V shed 7 bases and J shed 10 bases, with 16 bases lying between them. Germline V gene sequence: CDR1 LGHNT, CDR2 FRNRAP. This CDR3 comprises 12 residues. CDR3 region: CASAPGGLRAFF. CDR3 DNA: TGTGCTAGTGCTCCCGGAGGGTTAAGAGCTTTCTTT.

This clone showed up just once. V usage is TRBV7-3 and J usage is TRBJ2-1, with D hard to call. The CDR3 is made up of 18 amino acids. CDR1 SGHTA and CDR2 FQGTGA come from the germline V gene. V lost 4 bases to trimming and J lost 0 bases, with 19 bases between them. The CDR3 loop reads CASSCPSVVRSSYNEQFF. CDR3 sequence (DNA): TGTGCCAGCAGCTGTCCGTCTGTGGTGAGGAGCTCCTACAATGAGCAGTTCTTC.

The chain couples TRBV19 to TRBJ2-7, with 8 positions matching TRBD1. The CDR3 loop spans 15 amino acids. V trimming: 5 bases; J trimming: 5 bases; junction bases outside the gene matches: 11. Germline V gene data show CDR1 as LNHDA and CDR2 as SQIVND (reference sequence). CDR3 sequence reads: CASSVQGARVNEQYF. CDR3 nucleotide sequence: TGTGCCAGTAGTGTCCAGGGGGCGAGGGTGAACGAGCAGTACTTC.

The chain links TRBV24-1 to TRBJ1-2, with TRBD1 matching over 11 bases. This CDR3 contains 15 residues. V shed 4 bases, J shed 4 bases, and the junction held 4 bases outside the gene matches. The germline gives CDR1 KGHDR, CDR2 SFDVKD. Here the CDR3 reads CATSERTGGVYGYTF. In DNA, the CDR3 is TGTGCCACCAGTGAACGGACAGGGGGCGTCTATGGCTACACCTTC.

The table lists this clone with a few counts. This chain uses TRBV6-4 with TRBJ1-1, with 7 bases matching TRBD1. This CDR3 is built from 13 residues. CDR1 is MRHNA and CDR2 is SNTAGT in the germline V gene. With 3 bases clipped from V and 3 bases from J, the junction kept 1 base outside the gene matches. The DNA of the CDR3 is TGTGCCAGCAGTGAAGACAGGGACACTGAAGCTTTCTTT. Amino acid sequence: CASSEDRDTEAFF.

The sample holds one count of this clone. The J gene is TRBJ1-2, the V gene TRBV2, with a possible D match to TRBD1 (5 bases). This CDR3 contains 12 residues. Germline V gene sequence: CDR1 SNHLY, CDR2 FYNNEI. V was shortened by 7 bases and J by 4 bases, with 10 bases between the two germline ends. As DNA, the CDR3 is TGTGCCAGCACTGGGGCTCTCTATGGCTACACCTTC. Translating it yields CASTGALYGYTF.

CDR3 sequence (DNA): TGTGCCCCTTCAACGAGCGCCTACGAGCAGTACTTC. Residues: CAPSTSAYEQYF. This sequence joins TRBV24-1 and TRBJ2-7; D gene unclear. The CDR3 is 12 residues long. The V gene's germline CDR1 is KGHDR and CDR2 SFDVKD. The germline V and J ends were trimmed by 12 bases and 2 bases, with 13 bases remaining between them.

This sequence joins TRBV4-3 and TRBJ2-5; a weak D match, TRBD2 (5 bases). With 2 bases removed from V and 5 bases from J, the gap between germline ends came to 12 bases. This CDR3 region has 14 residues. Germline V gene sequence: CDR1 LGHNA, CDR2 YSLEER. CDR3 coding DNA: TGCGCCAGCAGCCAAACGGGTGGAGGCGAGACCCAGTACTTC. Translating it yields CASSQTGGGETQYF.

This clone appeared a single time. The chain uses TRBV2 and TRBJ1-6; 7 bases are a match to TRBD1. Germline CDR1 reads SNHLY; CDR2 reads FYNNEI. With V trimmed by 2 bases and J by 5 bases, 6 bases remained unmatched. The CDR3 loop spans 16 amino acids. The CDR3 DNA sequence: TGTGCCAGCAGTGAACAGGGGACAGACAATAATTCACCCCTCCACTTT. It encodes CASSEQGTDNNSPLHF.

The gene calls are TRBV4-3 and TRBJ2-2, with 10 bases aligning to TRBD2. This CDR3 has 19 residues. CDR1 and CDR2 from the germline V gene are LGHNA and YSLEER. Trimming removed 1 base from V and 7 bases from J; junction bases left unmatched: 15. The CDR3 DNA is TGCGCCAGCAGCCAAGGACGCCTAGCGGGGGTTCGCAGAAGCGGGGAGCTGTTTTTT. Translating it yields CASSQGRLAGVRRSGELFF.

The chain combines TRBV14 with TRBJ2-3; D not resolved. This CDR3 region has 16 residues. Trimming pared 0 bases from V and 2 bases from J, leaving 12 bases between. Per germline, CDR1 SGHDN and CDR2 FVKESK. This chain's CDR3 is CASSQELSGHTDTQYF. Here the CDR3 DNA reads TGTGCCAGCAGCCAAGAGTTATCCGGTCACACAGATACGCAGTATTTT.

This rearrangement joins TRBV3-1 (or the pseudogene TRBV3-2) to TRBJ2-3; 13 nucleotides line up with TRBD2. Germline V gene data show CDR1 as LGHDT and CDR2 as YNNKEL (reference sequence). CDR3 size: 17 residues. The V segment lost 1 base and the J segment 2 bases; nucleotides outside the gene matches: 3. The CDR3 sequence is CASSQGTSGGSTDTQYF. DNA for the CDR3: TGTGCCAGCAGCCAAGGGACTAGCGGGGGATCCACAGATACGCAGTATTTT.

V usage is TRBV5-6 and J usage is TRBJ1-5; 7 positions match TRBD1. In germline, CDR1 is SGHDT, CDR2 YYEEEE. This CDR3 spans 15 amino acids. V shed 7 bases, J shed 7 bases, and the junction held 14 bases outside the gene matches. CDR3 residues: CASSLLDRTDQPQHF. The CDR3 bases are TGTGCCAGCTCTCTTCTGGACAGGACAGACCAGCCCCAGCATTTT. Full variable domain (outside the CDR3, taken from reference TRBV5-6 and TRBJ1-5): DAGVTQSPTHLIKTRGQQVTLRCSPKSGHDTVSWYQQALGQGPQFIFQYYEEEERQRGNFPDRFSGHQFPNYSSELNVNALLLGDSALYLCASSLLDRTDQPQHFGDGTRLSIL.

The V and J genes are TRBV3-1 (or the pseudogene TRBV3-2) and TRBJ1-2; D uncertain. This CDR3 region has 12 residues. Trimming shortened V by 1 base and J by 5 bases, and 5 bases separated the two germline ends. Germline CDR1 reads LGHDT; CDR2 reads YNNKEL (reference sequence). The CDR3 coding sequence is TGTGCCAGCAGCCAAGCGCAGTATGGCTACACCTTC. This translates into CASSQAQYGYTF.

Notes on this clone: At one of its ends the junction is not consistent with the germline gene, which may arise from a read error. In DNA form, the CDR3 reads TGCGCCAGCAGTTTGGGCAGCGGAGGGACGGCCGATGGAAACACCATATATTTT. Encoded protein: CASSLGSGGTADGNTIYF. This chain uses TRBV5-1 with TRBJ1-3; the D gene is possibly TRBD1 (5 bases). CDR3 length: 18 residues. Germline V CDR1 and CDR2: SGHRS, YFSETQ.

This clone has a handful of counts. The chain is built from TRBV9 and TRBJ1-3, with D perhaps TRBD1 (5 bases). The CDR3 spans 16 residues. Germline values: CDR1 SGDLS, CDR2 YYNGEE. The V end lost 1 base, the J end lost 0 bases, and 11 bases lay between the germline ends. The chain's CDR3 is CASSVRQSPSGNTIYF. The DNA of the CDR3 is TGTGCCAGCAGCGTACGACAGTCCCCCTCTGGAAACACCATATATTTT.

The rearrangement joins TRBV19 to TRBJ1-1, with D perhaps TRBD1 (5 bases). Trimming shortened V by 2 bases and J by 1 base, and 14 bases separated the two germline ends. Germline V gene lookup returns CDR1 LNHDA and CDR2 SQIVND (reference sequence). The CDR3 is made up of 16 amino acids. The CDR3 DNA follows: TGTGCCAGTAGTATACTACGACTCGACAGGAACACTGAAGCTTTCTTT. Amino acid sequence: CASSILRLDRNTEAFF.

The V call is TRBV19, the J call TRBJ1-2, with D possibly matching TRBD1 (6 bases). Germline V gene lookup returns CDR1 LNHDA and CDR2 SQIVND (reference sequence). This CDR3 region has 15 residues. V was pared by 7 bases and J by 2 bases, with 17 bases between. The CDR3 reads CASTSWVGANYGYTF. The CDR3 nucleotides read TGTGCCAGTACCTCTTGGGTGGGGGCGAACTATGGCTACACCTTC.